Shown below are 6 T cell receptor beta chains from a single sample sequenced in a study of shared clonotypes between healthy human individuals. Clones were read by immunoSEQ multiplex PCR, and TCRdb kept only the in-frame ones, dropping some. The table lists just over 2,000,000 clones, 90% to 95% of them singletons. The sequenced sample consisted of naive CD4+ T cells sorted from blood. The subset: CD45RA+ positively selected. These receptors all come from a man aged 18 to 29 in good health.

This clone appeared once. This chain joins TRBV14 and TRBJ2-7, with D possibly being TRBD1 or TRBD2 (5 bases each). Trimming stripped 2 bases from V and 1 base from J, with 9 bases between. The length of the CDR3 is 14 residues. CDR1 and CDR2 (germline): SGHDN, FVKESK. The CDR3 DNA is TGTGCCAGCAGCCAACGGGGCCAGTCCTACGAGCAGTACTTC. Translation: CASSQRGQSYEQYF.

The J gene is TRBJ2-1, the V gene TRBV11-2; 12 bases map to TRBD2. Germline-derived CDR1 and CDR2 are SGHAT and FQNNGV. The V and J ends lost 5 bases and 7 bases, in that order; junction bases with no gene match: 9. CDR3 length equals 16 residues. CDR3 bases: TGTGCCAGCAGCCTCCGGACTAGCGGGATTCAAAATGAGCAGTTCTTC. Its translation: CASSLRTSGIQNEQFF.

The rearrangement links TRBV6-1 to TRBJ1-5, with D perhaps matching TRBD1 (5 bases). The V gene lost 2 bases and the J gene lost 4 bases, with 15 bases spanning the gap. CDR3 size: 16 residues. Germline values: CDR1 MNHNS, CDR2 SASEGT. The CDR3 coding sequence is TGTGCCAGCAGTGAACGGAGGGGCGTTCGTAATCAGCCCCAGCATTTT. This codes for CASSERRGVRNQPQHF.

The chain has TRBV5-1 and TRBJ2-6, with D uncertain. CDR1 SGHRS and CDR2 YFSETQ come from the germline V gene. The CDR3 is made up of 13 amino acids. V lost 7 bases and J 0 bases, leaving 5 bases between the germline ends. The CDR3 is CASGISGANVLTF. The CDR3, as DNA: TGCGCCAGCGGGATCTCTGGGGCCAACGTCCTGACTTTC.

J is TRBJ1-1 and V is TRBV7-2; no firm D call. The CDR3 runs 14 residues. CDR1 is SGHTA and CDR2 is FQGNSA in the germline V gene. V was clipped by 4 bases and J by 0 bases, with 9 bases between them. The CDR3 sequence: CASSSPTMNTEAFF. The CDR3 DNA reads TGTGCCAGCAGCTCCCCAACCATGAACACTGAAGCTTTCTTT.

This chain links TRBV4-3 with TRBJ2-1, with 7 bases matching TRBD2. This CDR3 region has 17 residues. Germline loops: CDR1 LGHNA, CDR2 YSLEER. The trim removed 0 bases at V and 6 bases at J, leaving 11 bases unmatched. This chain's CDR3 is CASSQDLPSGTRNEQFF. In DNA, the CDR3 is TGCGCCAGCAGCCAAGATCTGCCCAGCGGGACTCGCAATGAGCAGTTCTTC.